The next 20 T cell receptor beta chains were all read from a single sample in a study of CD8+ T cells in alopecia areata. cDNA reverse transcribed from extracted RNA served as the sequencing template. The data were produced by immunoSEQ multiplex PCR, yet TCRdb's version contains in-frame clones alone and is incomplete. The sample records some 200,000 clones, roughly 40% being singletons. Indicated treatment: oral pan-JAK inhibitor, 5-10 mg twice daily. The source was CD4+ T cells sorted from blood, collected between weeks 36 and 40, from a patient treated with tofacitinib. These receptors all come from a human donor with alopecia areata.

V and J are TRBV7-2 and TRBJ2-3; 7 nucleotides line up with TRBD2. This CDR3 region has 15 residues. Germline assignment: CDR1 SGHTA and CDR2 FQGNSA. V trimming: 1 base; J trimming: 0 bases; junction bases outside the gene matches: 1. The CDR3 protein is CASSLGSGSTDTQYF. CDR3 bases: TGTGCCAGCAGCTTAGGTAGCGGGAGCACAGATACGCAGTATTTT.

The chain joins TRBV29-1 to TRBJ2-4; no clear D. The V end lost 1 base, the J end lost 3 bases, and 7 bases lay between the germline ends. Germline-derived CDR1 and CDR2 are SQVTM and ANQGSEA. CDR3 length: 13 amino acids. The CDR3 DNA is TGCAGCGTTGAAGGGACGGGCAAAAACATTCAGTACTTC. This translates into CSVEGTGKNIQYF.

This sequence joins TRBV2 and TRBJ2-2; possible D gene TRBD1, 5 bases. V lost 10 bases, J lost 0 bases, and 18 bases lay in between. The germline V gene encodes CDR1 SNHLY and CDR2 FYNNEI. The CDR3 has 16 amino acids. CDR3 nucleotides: TGTGCCACCTCCTTCGGACAACTTGCGAACACCGGGGAGCTGTTTTTT. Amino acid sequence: CATSFGQLANTGELFF.

For the CDR3, the DNA is TGTGCCATCAGTGAGGTTAGCGGGATTGAGTACTTC. Translated: CAISEVSGIEYF. The rearrangement joins TRBV10-3 to TRBJ2-7; TRBD2 aligns across 8 bases. Unmatched junction bases numbered 5, after V lost 2 bases and J lost 11 bases. The CDR3 contains 12 residues. The germline gives CDR1 ENHRY, CDR2 SYGVKD.

CDR3 residues: CASSLDGGLARKYF. For the CDR3, the DNA is TGTGCCAGCAGCTTAGATGGGGGACTAGCCCGAAAGTACTTC. This chain links TRBV11-2 with TRBJ2-7, with 9 bases matching TRBD2. J gave up 11 bases and V 0 bases, and 8 bases lay outside the gene matches. The CDR3 totals 14 residues. The V gene's germline CDR1 is SGHAT and CDR2 FQNNGV.

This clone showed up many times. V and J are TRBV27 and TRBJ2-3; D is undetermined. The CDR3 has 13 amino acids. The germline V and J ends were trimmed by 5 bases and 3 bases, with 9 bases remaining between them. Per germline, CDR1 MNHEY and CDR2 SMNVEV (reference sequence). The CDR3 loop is CASSPLGTDTQYF. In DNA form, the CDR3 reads TGTGCCAGCAGTCCCCTGGGGACAGATACGCAGTATTTT.

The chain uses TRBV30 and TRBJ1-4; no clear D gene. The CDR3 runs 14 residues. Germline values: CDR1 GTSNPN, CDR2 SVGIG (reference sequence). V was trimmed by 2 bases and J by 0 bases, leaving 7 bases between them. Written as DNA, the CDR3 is TGTGCCTGGAGTCCTCTTGCAACTAATGAAAAACTGTTTTTT. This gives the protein CAWSPLATNEKLFF.

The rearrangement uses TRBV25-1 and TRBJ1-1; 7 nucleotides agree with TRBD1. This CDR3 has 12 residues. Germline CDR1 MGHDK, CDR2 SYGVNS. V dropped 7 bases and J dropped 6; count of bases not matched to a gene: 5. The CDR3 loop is CASTIGQAEAFF. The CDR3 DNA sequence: TGTGCCAGCACCATCGGACAGGCTGAAGCTTTCTTT.

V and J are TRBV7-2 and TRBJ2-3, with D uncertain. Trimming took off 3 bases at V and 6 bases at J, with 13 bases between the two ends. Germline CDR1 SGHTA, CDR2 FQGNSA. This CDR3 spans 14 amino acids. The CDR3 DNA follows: TGTGCCAGCAGCTTTTGGCCCCTCCAGGATACGCAGTATTTT. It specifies CASSFWPLQDTQYF. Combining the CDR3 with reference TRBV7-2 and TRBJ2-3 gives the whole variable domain GAGVSQSPSNKVTEKGKDVELRCDPISGHTALYWYRQSLGQGLEFLIYFQGNSAPDKSGLPSDRFSAERTGGSVSTLTIQRTQQEDSAVYLCASSFWPLQDTQYFGPGTRLTVL.

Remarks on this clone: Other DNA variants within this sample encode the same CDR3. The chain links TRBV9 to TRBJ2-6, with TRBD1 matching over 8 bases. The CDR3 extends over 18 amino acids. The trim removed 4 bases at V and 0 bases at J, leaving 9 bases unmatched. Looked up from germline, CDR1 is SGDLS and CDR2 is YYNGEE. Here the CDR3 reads CASSPRQGRGSGANVLTF. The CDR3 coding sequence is TGTGCCAGCAGCCCACGACAGGGGCGGGGCTCTGGGGCCAACGTCCTGACTTTC. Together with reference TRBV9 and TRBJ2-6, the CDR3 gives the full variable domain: DSGVTQTPKHLITATGQRVTLRCSPRSGDLSVYWYQQSLDQGLQFLIQYYNGEERAKGNILERFSAQQFPDLHSELNLSSLELGDSALYFCASSPRQGRGSGANVLTFGAGSRLTVL.

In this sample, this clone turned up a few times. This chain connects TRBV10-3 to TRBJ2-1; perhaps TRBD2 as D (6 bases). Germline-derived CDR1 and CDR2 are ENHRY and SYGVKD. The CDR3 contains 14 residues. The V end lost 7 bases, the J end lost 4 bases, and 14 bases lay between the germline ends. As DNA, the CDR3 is TGTGCCATCACCGGCGGGAATTTGTACAATGAGCAGTTCTTC. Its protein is CAITGGNLYNEQFF.

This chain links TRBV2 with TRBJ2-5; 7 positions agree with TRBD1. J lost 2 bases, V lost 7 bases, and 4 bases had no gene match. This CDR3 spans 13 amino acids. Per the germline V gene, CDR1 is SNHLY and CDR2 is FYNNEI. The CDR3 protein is CASIRDSQETQYF. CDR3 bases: TGTGCCAGCATACGGGACAGTCAAGAGACCCAGTACTTC.

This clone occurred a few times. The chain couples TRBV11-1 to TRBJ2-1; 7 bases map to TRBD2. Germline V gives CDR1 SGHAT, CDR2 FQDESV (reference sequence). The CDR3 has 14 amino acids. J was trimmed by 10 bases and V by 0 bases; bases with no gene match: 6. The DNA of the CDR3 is TGTGCCAGCAGCTTAGCGGGAGGGCCGGGCGAGCAGTTCTTC. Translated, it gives CASSLAGGPGEQFF.

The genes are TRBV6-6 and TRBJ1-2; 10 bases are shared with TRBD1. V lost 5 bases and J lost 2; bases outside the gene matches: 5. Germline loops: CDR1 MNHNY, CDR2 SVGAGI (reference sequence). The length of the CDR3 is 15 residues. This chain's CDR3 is CASSPTGGANYGYTF. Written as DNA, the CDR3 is TGTGCCAGCAGTCCGACAGGGGGCGCAAACTATGGCTACACCTTC.

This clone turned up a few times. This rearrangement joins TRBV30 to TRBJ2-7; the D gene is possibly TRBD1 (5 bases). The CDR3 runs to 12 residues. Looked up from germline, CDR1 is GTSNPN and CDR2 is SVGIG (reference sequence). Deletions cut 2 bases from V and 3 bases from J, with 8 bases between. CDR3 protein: CAWSPGRYEQYF. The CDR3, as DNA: TGTGCCTGGAGTCCAGGGCGCTACGAGCAGTACTTC. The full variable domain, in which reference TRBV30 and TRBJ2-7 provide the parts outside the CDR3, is SQTIHQWPATLVQPVGSPLSLECTVEGTSNPNLYWYRQAAGRGLQLLFYSVGIGQISSEVPQNLSASRPQDRQFILSSKKLLLSDSGFYLCAWSPGRYEQYFGPGTRLTVT.

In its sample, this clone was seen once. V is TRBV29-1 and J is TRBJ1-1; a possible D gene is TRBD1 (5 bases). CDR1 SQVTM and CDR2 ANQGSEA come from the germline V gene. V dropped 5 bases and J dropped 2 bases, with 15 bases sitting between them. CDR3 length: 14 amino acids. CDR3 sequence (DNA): TGCAGCGTTCGAACCGGGACGATCAACACTGAAGCTTTCTTT. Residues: CSVRTGTINTEAFF.

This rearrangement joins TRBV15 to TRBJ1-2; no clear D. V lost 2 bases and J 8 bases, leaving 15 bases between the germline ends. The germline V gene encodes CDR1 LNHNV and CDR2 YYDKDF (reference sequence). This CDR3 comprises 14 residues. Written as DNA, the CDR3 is TGTGCCACCAGCAGAATACAAGACGGTGGGGGCTACACCTTC. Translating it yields CATSRIQDGGGYTF.

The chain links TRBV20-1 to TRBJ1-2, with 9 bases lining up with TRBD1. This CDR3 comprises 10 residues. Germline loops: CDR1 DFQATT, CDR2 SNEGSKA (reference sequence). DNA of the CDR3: TGCAGGGGGACAGGGAATGGCTACACCTTC. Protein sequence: CRGTGNGYTF.

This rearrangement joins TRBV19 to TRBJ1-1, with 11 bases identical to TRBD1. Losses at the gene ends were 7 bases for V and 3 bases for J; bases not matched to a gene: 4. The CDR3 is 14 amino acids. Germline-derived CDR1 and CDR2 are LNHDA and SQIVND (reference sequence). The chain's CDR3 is CASKDRGQDTEAFF. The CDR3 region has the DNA TGTGCCAGTAAGGACAGGGGGCAGGACACTGAAGCTTTCTTT.

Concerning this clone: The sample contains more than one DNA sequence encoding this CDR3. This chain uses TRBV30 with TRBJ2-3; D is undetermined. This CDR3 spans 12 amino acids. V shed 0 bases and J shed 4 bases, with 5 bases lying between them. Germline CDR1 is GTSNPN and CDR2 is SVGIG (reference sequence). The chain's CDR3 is CAWSVRADTQYF. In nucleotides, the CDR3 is TGTGCCTGGAGTGTACGGGCAGATACGCAGTATTTT. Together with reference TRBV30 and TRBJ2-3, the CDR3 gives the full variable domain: SQTIHQWPATLVQPVGSPLSLECTVEGTSNPNLYWYRQAAGRGLQLLFYSVGIGQISSEVPQNLSASRPQDRQFILSSKKLLLSDSGFYLCAWSVRADTQYFGPGTRLTVL.